This TCR beta chain was observed in a study of T cells in Graves' hyperthyroidism and ophthalmopathy. There were TCR beta CDR3 regions amplified from RNA transcripts. The primer set for the first-round RT-PCR of the TCR CDR3 was HTBI. MiXCR, run by TCRdb on the multiplex PCR reads, gives a single entry per CDR3 protein. The sample has 130,000 or so distinct CDR3 sequences; about 20% are singletons. At first hyperthyroidism diagnosis, before any ophthalmopathy symptoms, the blood sample was collected. At least ten counts were recorded for this clonotype. V was clipped by 6 bases and J by 6 bases, with 17 bases between them. This CDR3 has 15 amino acids. From germline, CDR1 is MDHEN and CDR2 SYDVKM.

Sequenced sample: blood. The sequence derives from a woman aged 50 to 60 with Graves' hyperthyroidism that later progressed to Graves' ophthalmopathy. The chain carries TRBV28 and TRBJ2-2, with TRBD1 as a possible D gene (6 bases). For the CDR3, the DNA is TGTGCCAGCAGACAACAGGGAATTTATCCCGGGGAGCTGTTTTTT. Its protein is CASRQQGIYPGELFF. The variable domain in full, with the rest retrieved from reference TRBV28 and TRBJ2-2, is DVKVTQSSRYLVKRTGEKVFLECVQDMDHENMFWYRQDPGLGLRLIYFSYDVKMKEKGDIPEGYSVSREKKERFSLILESASTNQTSMYLCASRQQGIYPGELFFGEGSRLTVL.